A selection of T cell receptor beta chains follows, all from one sample in a study of blood T cell repertoires in COVID-19. Using immunoSEQ multiplex PCR, the repertoire was profiled, and TCRdb retains in-frame clones only, with some absent. The table records roughly 79,000 clones, around 88% of them present only once. Sequencing used peripheral blood. These receptors all come from a woman older than 75 with active or convalescent COVID-19. CDR3s include the opening cysteine and the closing phenylalanine or tryptophan. The order of the fields is J gene, D gene, CDR3 length, V gene, clone size, CDR3 DNA, CDR3 protein. D genes are given only for firm matches. Clone sizes are given selectively: once, few, many, or a class where the clone is expanded.

>TRBJ2-1|TRBD2|15|TRBV7-2|-
TGTGCCAGCAGCTTAACTGGGGGGGTTGGCAATGAGCAGTTCTTC
CASSLTGGVGNEQFF
>TRBJ2-7|TRBD2|15|TRBV6-5|-
TGTGCCAGCAGAGTGCGTTGGACTAGCGGGGACGAGCAGTACTTC
CASRVRWTSGDEQYF
>TRBJ2-7|-|13|TRBV7-3|medium-sized
TGTGCCAGCAGCTCCGGCTCGGGCTACGAGCAGTACTTC
CASSSGSGYEQYF
>TRBJ1-6|-|14|TRBV27|-
TGTGCCAGCAGACCTGACAGCGATAATTCACCCCTCCACTTT
CASRPDSDNSPLHF
>TRBJ2-1|-|15|TRBV28|-
TGTGCCAGCAGTCCCACATCGGGACACTTCAATGAGCAGTTCTTC
CASSPTSGHFNEQFF
>TRBJ2-2|-|14|TRBV5-4|-
TGTGCCAGCAGCTTGCGGACAGCCACCGGGGAGCTGTTTTTT
CASSLRTATGELFF
>TRBJ2-1|-|15|TRBV6-4|-
TGTGCCAGCAGTGATAGGCTCGGGTCCTACAATGAGCAGTTCTTC
CASSDRLGSYNEQFF
>TRBJ1-5|TRBD1|13|TRBV28|few
TGTGCCAGCCAGGGGGAGAGCAATCAGCCCCAGCATTTT
CASQGESNQPQHF
>TRBJ2-3|TRBD2|13|TRBV11-2|-
TGTGCCAGCAGCTCTTTTAGCGGGGCGGTTCAGTATTTT
CASSSFSGAVQYF
>TRBJ1-1|-|13|TRBV6-6|-
TGTGCCAGCATGAATGGAGGGAACACTGAAGCTTTCTTT
CASMNGGNTEAFF
>TRBJ1-6|-|14|TRBV2|-
TGTGCCAGCAGCGATACTAGACTCAATTCACCCCTCCACTTT
CASSDTRLNSPLHF
>TRBJ2-3|-|13|TRBV6-5|once
TGTGCCAGCAGTCCACAAATCACAGATACGCAGTATTTT
CASSPQITDTQYF
>TRBJ1-3|-|15|TRBV9|once
TGTGCCAGCAGCGTAGAGGGGGGGCCTGGAAACACCATATATTTT
CASSVEGGPGNTIYF
>TRBJ1-4|TRBD1|15|TRBV5-1|-
TGCGCCAGCAGGTTTCCGGGACAGGGGAAAGAAAAACTGTTTTTT
CASRFPGQGKEKLFF
>TRBJ2-1|-|15|TRBV5-1|many
TGCGCCAGCAGCTTGGGTTGGCAGATCTACAATGAGCAGTTCTTC
CASSLGWQIYNEQFF
>TRBJ1-1|-|15|TRBV7-2|-
TGTGCCAGCAGCGTCCGACATGTGAAGAACACTGAAGCTTTCTTT
CASSVRHVKNTEAFF
>TRBJ2-1|TRBD1|17|TRBV4-2|-
TGTGCCAGCAGCCAACACCTTTCAGGGGGAGCGTACAATGAGCAGTTCTTC
CASSQHLSGGAYNEQFF
>TRBJ1-3|TRBD1|17|TRBV4-1|-
TGCGCCAGCTCCCCGGGACAGGGAGGGAGGAGGAGAAACACCATATATTTT
CASSPGQGGRRRNTIYF
>TRBJ1-4|-|15|TRBV4-2|-
TGTGCCAGCAGCCAACACAGGGCTACTAATGAAAAACTGTTTTTT
CASSQHRATNEKLFF
>TRBJ2-1|-|16|TRBV19|once
TGTGCCAGTAGTTTCTACTCACCCGCGGGCTACAATGAGCAGTTCTTC
CASSFYSPAGYNEQFF
>TRBJ2-2|-|17|TRBV7-8|-
TGTGCCAGCAGACCCTACAGGGCCGGAATGGCTTCCGGGGAGCTGTTTTTT
CASRPYRAGMASGELFF
>TRBJ2-1|TRBD1|15|TRBV2|-
TGTGCCAGCAGTGCGAGGACAGGCGGGTACAATGAGCAGTTCTTC
CASSARTGGYNEQFF
>TRBJ1-2|-|13|TRBV20-1|few
TGCAGTGCTAGTCCCCAGGTCTCTACCGGCTACACCTTC
CSASPQVSTGYTF
>TRBJ2-5|-|14|TRBV3-1/TRBV3-2|-
TGTGCCAGCAAACCGGGCGGGGGCTGGGAGACCCAGTACTTC
CASKPGGGWETQYF
>TRBJ2-1|TRBD2|16|TRBV7-9|-
TGTGCCAGCAGCCCGACTAGCGGGAGAGTCTACAATGAGCAGTTCTTC
CASSPTSGRVYNEQFF
>TRBJ2-1|TRBD2|13|TRBV29-1|-
TGCAGCGCGGGGGGAGGGAACTACAATGAGCAGTTCTTC
CSAGGGNYNEQFF
>TRBJ2-2|-|13|TRBV20-1|-
TGCAGTGCTAGTTCGACTAACACCGGGGAGCTGTTTTTT
CSASSTNTGELFF
>TRBJ2-7|TRBD2|14|TRBV5-1|-
TGCGCCAGCAGCTTGCCTAGCGGGAGTAACGAGCAGTACTTC
CASSLPSGSNEQYF
>TRBJ1-1|-|12|TRBV28|-
TGTGCCAGCAGTTTAGGCGGAAATGAAGCTTTCTTT
CASSLGGNEAFF
>TRBJ1-4|TRBD1|13|TRBV7-8|once
TGTGCCAGCAGCCCTACGACAGGGGAAAAACTGTTTTTT
CASSPTTGEKLFF
>TRBJ1-5|-|16|TRBV6-2/TRBV6-3|-
TGTGCCAGCAGCCAATTTTTCACAGGGTCGGGGCAGCCCCAGCATTTT
CASSQFFTGSGQPQHF
>TRBJ2-3|TRBD2|15|TRBV11-2|-
TGTGCCAGCAGCGTATGGGGGGAGGGTCGGGATACGCAGTATTTT
CASSVWGEGRDTQYF
>TRBJ1-1|-|14|TRBV5-1|-
TGCGCCAGCAGCCGGGGAGAGGGAGTCACTGAAGCTTTCTTT
CASSRGEGVTEAFF
>TRBJ2-7|TRBD2|19|TRBV2|-
TGTGCCACAAAACCGGGACTAGCGGGAGGTGGATCCCGGCCCTACGAGCAGTACTTC
CATKPGLAGGGSRPYEQYF
>TRBJ1-5|TRBD1|14|TRBV6-5|-
TGTGCCAGCAGTTTAAACAGGGGGAGTCAGCCCCAGCATTTT
CASSLNRGSQPQHF
>TRBJ1-2|-|14|TRBV5-4|-
TGTGCCAGCAGCTCATACAGGGACCTCTATGGCTACACCTTC
CASSSYRDLYGYTF
>TRBJ2-3|-|17|TRBV7-2|-
TGTGCCAGCAGCTTAGAAGGACCTATGTACGGGGCAGATACGCAGTATTTT
CASSLEGPMYGADTQYF
>TRBJ2-5|TRBD1|15|TRBV5-4|-
TGTGCCAGCAGTTCCGAAACAGGGGGCTGGGAGACCCAGTACTTC
CASSSETGGWETQYF
>TRBJ1-5|-|16|TRBV27|few
TGTGCCAGCAGTACTGCCCTGACAGGTCCGAATCAGCCCCAGCATTTT
CASSTALTGPNQPQHF
>TRBJ2-7|TRBD1|14|TRBV6-4|-
TGTGCCAGCCGTTCAACCCGGGACAGGGGCGAGCAGTACTTC
CASRSTRDRGEQYF
>TRBJ2-1|-|17|TRBV9|-
TGTGCCAGCAGCCCGGGGGGCCTACGCCCCTCCTACAATGAGCAGTTCTTC
CASSPGGLRPSYNEQFF
>TRBJ2-3|TRBD1|14|TRBV24-1|-
TGTGCCACCAGTGACCTGGACAGGGCCGATACGCAGTATTTT
CATSDLDRADTQYF
>TRBJ1-2|-|13|TRBV27|-
TGTGCCAGCAGTCGGGGGGGGGCTGATGGCTACACCTTC
CASSRGGADGYTF
>TRBJ1-4|-|16|TRBV28|-
TGTGCCAGCTGGGGAGGGGACCACAGGACTAATGAAAAACTGTTTTTT
CASWGGDHRTNEKLFF
>TRBJ2-2|-|11|TRBV12-3/TRBV12-4|-
TGTGCCAGCAGAATCAGCGGGGAGCTGTTTTTT
CASRISGELFF
>TRBJ1-1|-|15|TRBV11-2|-
TGTGCCAGCAGCTTAGTAGGGACATTGAACACTGAAGCTTTCTTT
CASSLVGTLNTEAFF
>TRBJ2-3|-|15|TRBV4-3|-
TGCGCCAGCAGCCAAGACAGGGGACCCGCAGATACGCAGTATTTT
CASSQDRGPADTQYF
>TRBJ2-2|TRBD2|16|TRBV6-6|-
TGTGCCAGCAGATTCGCCGCTGGACTAGGCGCCGGGGAGCTGTTTTTT
CASRFAAGLGAGELFF
>TRBJ2-1|TRBD1|15|TRBV27|-
TGTGCCAGCAGTTTTCTCGGGACAGTATACAATGAGCAGTTCTTC
CASSFLGTVYNEQFF
>TRBJ2-5|TRBD2|14|TRBV7-9|-
TGTGCCAGCAGCCCGCGGAGAGACGGGAGGGTAAAGTACTTC
CASSPRRDGRVKYF
>TRBJ2-2|-|15|TRBV29-1|-
TGCAGCGTTCCCCGACCACCAGGGAACACCGGGGAGCTGTTTTTT
CSVPRPPGNTGELFF
>TRBJ2-7|-|13|TRBV9|-
TGTGCCAGCAGCGTAGTCCCTACCGGCGAGCAGTACTTC
CASSVVPTGEQYF
>TRBJ2-7|TRBD1|16|TRBV7-2|-
TGTGCCAGCAGCCTCCAGACAGGGGGCATGTTCGACGAGCAGTACTTC
CASSLQTGGMFDEQYF
>TRBJ2-5|TRBD2|12|TRBV27|-
TGTGCCCTGGACGGGGGGCAAGAGACCCAGTACTTC
CALDGGQETQYF
>TRBJ2-7|TRBD1|13|TRBV5-1|once
TGCGCCAGCAGCAGGGGACAGTCCTACGAGCAGTACTTC
CASSRGQSYEQYF